Presented here are 9 T cell receptor beta chains from one specimen sequenced in a study of shared clonotypes between healthy human individuals (TCRdb year 2020). The library was built by means of the immunoSEQ multiplex PCR assay. The source is immuneACCESS, and TCRdb retained only in-frame sequences with V and J called. Part of the clones is not carried over; for the studies checked, unresolved V genes explain less than half of this, and the remainder is unexplained. The sample table holds some 530,000 clones, of which roughly 80% were seen once. In total, the top ten clones hold about 12% of the sample. Sequencing used PBMCs. The receptors were sampled from a woman between 40 and 55 years old in good health. Some clones in this sample may be carry-over from other donors' samples.

This clone was recorded a few times. V gene TRBV19 combines with J gene TRBJ2-1; 12 nucleotides agree with TRBD2. The germline gives CDR1 LNHDA, CDR2 SQIVND (reference sequence). CDR3 length equals 17 residues. V trimming: 1 base; J trimming: 3 bases; junction bases outside the gene matches: 4. Here the CDR3 reads CASSIARLAGDYNEQFF. The CDR3 bases are TGTGCCAGTAGTATAGCCCGACTAGCGGGAGACTACAATGAGCAGTTCTTC.

On this clone itself: Compared with germline, one end of the junction differs, possibly owing to a read error. The chain is built from TRBV18 and TRBJ2-7; 9 nucleotides match TRBD1. The CDR3 is 18 amino acids. The germline V gene encodes CDR1 KGHSH and CDR2 LQKENI. CDR3 loop: CSSSRQGGTGTSAYEQYF. CDR3 bases: TGTTCCAGCTCGCGACAGGGGGGAACCGGGACCAGCGCCTACGAGCAGTACTTC.

This rearrangement joins TRBV28 to TRBJ1-2, with a tentative D call TRBD1 (6 bases). Germline-derived CDR1 and CDR2 are MDHEN and SYDVKM. V dropped 5 bases and J dropped 7 bases, with 8 bases sitting between them. This CDR3 is built from 11 residues. For the CDR3, the DNA is TGTGCCAGCAGTAACAGGGTTGGCTACACCTTC. Translated: CASSNRVGYTF.

The chain is built from TRBV5-1 and TRBJ2-1; D uncertain. CDR1 is SGHRS and CDR2 is YFSETQ in the germline V gene. This CDR3 has 15 residues. Trimming took 0 bases from V and 4 from J, leaving 11 bases between them. DNA for the CDR3: TGCGCCAGCAGCTTGGGGGATCTGATTTACAATGAGCAGTTCTTC. It encodes CASSLGDLIYNEQFF.

The V and J genes are TRBV7-3 and TRBJ2-2, with 10 bases that match TRBD2. Germline V gives CDR1 SGHTA, CDR2 FQGTGA. This CDR3 region has 16 residues. After removal of 5 bases from V and 4 bases from J, the junction contained 7 bases not matched to a gene. CDR3 protein: CASSIPSGSGTGELFF. CDR3 nucleotides: TGTGCCAGCAGCATTCCTAGCGGGAGCGGCACCGGGGAGCTGTTTTTT.

About this clone: With a much larger clone just one base away, this may be a read error. Written as DNA, the CDR3 is TGCAGCGTGGCAGACAGCGCCCCTGGAAACACCATATATTTT. Its protein is CSVADSAPGNTIYF. This sequence joins TRBV29-1 and TRBJ1-3; weak D call: TRBD1 (5 bases). V was pared by 6 bases and J by 2 bases, with 14 bases between. The CDR3 loop spans 14 amino acids. The germline CDR1 and CDR2 sequences are SQVTM and ANQGSEA.

This chain connects TRBV11-3 to TRBJ2-3; 7 bases match TRBD1. CDR3 length equals 13 residues. Germline CDR1 SGHNT, CDR2 YENEEA. The ends lost 5 bases at V and 6 bases at J; junction bases unmatched: 5. The CDR3 coding sequence is TGTGCCAGCAGCCCCACAGGGGTGGATACGCAGTATTTT. Translated: CASSPTGVDTQYF.

The gene calls are TRBV5-5 and TRBJ2-3; no clear D gene. CDR3 length equals 13 residues. Germline CDR1 and CDR2: SGHKS and YYEKEE (reference sequence). Deletions cut 6 bases from V and 2 bases from J, with 10 bases between. CDR3 DNA sequence: TGTGCCAGCATGGTGGGCCTCACAGATACGCAGTATTTT. It is translated as CASMVGLTDTQYF.

The chain employs TRBV5-6 and TRBJ1-1; maybe TRBD1 (6 bases). V was trimmed by 3 bases and J by 3 bases, leaving 15 bases between them. The length of the CDR3 is 15 residues. Germline CDR1 SGHDT, CDR2 YYEEEE. In nucleotides, the CDR3 is TGTGCCAGCAGCTCCCAGGGGCGGGCGGACACTGAAGCTTTCTTT. Protein sequence: CASSSQGRADTEAFF.